The present TCR beta chain was sequenced within a study of CD8 T cells in ankylosing spondylitis. General study points: The study identified a TCR beta motif of under ten highly homologous variants that appeared characteristic of ankylosing spondylitis blood. Disease-linked clones were CD8+ and relatively rare in peripheral blood. As reported, disease-linked clones showed significant enrichment in matched ankylosing spondylitis synovial fluid.

TCRdb independently ran MiXCR on the 5' RACE reads; one entry per CDR3 protein. The repertoire holds under 850,000 distinct CDR3 sequences, with around 20% as singletons. This clonotype has only a few counts. Its antigen is currently unknown. The CDR3 is 15 residues long. Germline values: CDR1 MGHRA, CDR2 YSYEKL. The ends were cut back, 1 base at V and 6 bases at J, with 16 bases in the middle. This sequence joins TRBV4-1 and TRBJ2-7; a weak D match, TRBD2 (6 bases). The sample consisted of blood, either unsorted or a sorted T cell fraction (not recorded which). The sequence was collected from a male donor with ankylosing spondylitis. DNA for the CDR3: TGCGCCAGCAGCCAAGTATGGGGGGATTCGGGCGAGCAGTACTTC. Amino acid sequence: CASSQVWGDSGEQYF.